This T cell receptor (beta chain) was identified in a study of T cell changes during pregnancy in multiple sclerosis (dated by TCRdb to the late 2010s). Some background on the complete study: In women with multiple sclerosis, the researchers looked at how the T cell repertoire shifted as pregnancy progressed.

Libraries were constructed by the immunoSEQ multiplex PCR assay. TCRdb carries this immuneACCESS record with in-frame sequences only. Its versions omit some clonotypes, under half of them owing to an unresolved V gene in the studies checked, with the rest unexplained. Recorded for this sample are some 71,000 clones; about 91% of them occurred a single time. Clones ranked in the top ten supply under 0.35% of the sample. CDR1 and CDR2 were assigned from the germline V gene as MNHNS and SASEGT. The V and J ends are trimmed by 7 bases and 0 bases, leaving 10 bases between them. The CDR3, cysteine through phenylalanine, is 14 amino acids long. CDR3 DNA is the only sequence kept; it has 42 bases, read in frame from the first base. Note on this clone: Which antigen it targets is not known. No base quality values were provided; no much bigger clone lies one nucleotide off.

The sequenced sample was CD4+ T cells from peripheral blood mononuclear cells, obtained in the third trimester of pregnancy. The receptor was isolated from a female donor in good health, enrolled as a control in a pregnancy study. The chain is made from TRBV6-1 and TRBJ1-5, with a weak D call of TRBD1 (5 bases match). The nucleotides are TGTGCCAGCACAGGGTTGAATAGCAATCAGCCCCAGCATTTT. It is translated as CASTGLNSNQPQHF.